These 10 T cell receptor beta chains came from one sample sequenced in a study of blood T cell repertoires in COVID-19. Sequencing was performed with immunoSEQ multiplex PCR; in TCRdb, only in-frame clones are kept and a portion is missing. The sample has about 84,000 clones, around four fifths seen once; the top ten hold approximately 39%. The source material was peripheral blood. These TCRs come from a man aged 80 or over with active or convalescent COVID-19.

The CDR3 here is CASSQGDRPYEQYF. The CDR3 nucleotides are TGCGCCAGCAGCCAGGGGGACAGACCGTACGAGCAGTACTTC. The chain carries TRBV5-1 and TRBJ2-7; 7 nucleotides agree with TRBD1. This CDR3 comprises 14 residues. CDR1 SGHRS and CDR2 YFSETQ come from the germline V gene. The J segment lost 4 bases and the V segment lost 4 bases, leaving 8 bases of the junction unmatched. The full variable domain, rest sourced from reference TRBV5-1 and TRBJ2-7, is KAGVTQTPRYLIKTRGQQVTLSCSPISGHRSVSWYQQTPGQGLQFLFEYFSETQRNKGNFPGRFSGRQFSNSRSEMNVSTLELGDSALYLCASSQGDRPYEQYFGPGTRLTVT.

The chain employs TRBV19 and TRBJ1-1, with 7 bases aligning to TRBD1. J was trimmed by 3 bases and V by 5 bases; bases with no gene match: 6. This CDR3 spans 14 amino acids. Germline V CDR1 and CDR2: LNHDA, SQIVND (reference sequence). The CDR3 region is CASSVAGGYTEAFF. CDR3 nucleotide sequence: TGTGCCAGTAGTGTTGCAGGGGGGTACACTGAAGCTTTCTTT.

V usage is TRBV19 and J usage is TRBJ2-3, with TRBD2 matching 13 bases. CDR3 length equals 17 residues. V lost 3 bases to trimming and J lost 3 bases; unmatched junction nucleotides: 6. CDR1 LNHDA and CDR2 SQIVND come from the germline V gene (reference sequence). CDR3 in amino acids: CASSIELAGGLTDTQYF. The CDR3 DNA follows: TGTGCCAGTAGTATCGAACTAGCGGGGGGGCTGACAGATACGCAGTATTTT.

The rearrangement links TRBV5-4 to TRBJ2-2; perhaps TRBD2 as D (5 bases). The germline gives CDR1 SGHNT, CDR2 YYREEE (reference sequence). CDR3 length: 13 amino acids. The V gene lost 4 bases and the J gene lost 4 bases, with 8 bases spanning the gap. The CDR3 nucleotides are TGTGCCAGCAGCCTGACTACCACCGGGGAGCTGTTTTTT. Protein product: CASSLTTTGELFF. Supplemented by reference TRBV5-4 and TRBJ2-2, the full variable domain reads ETGVTQSPTHLIKTRGQQVTLRCSSQSGHNTVSWYQQALGQGPQFIFQYYREEENGRGNFPPRFSGLQFPNYSSELNVNALELDDSALYLCASSLTTTGELFFGEGSRLTVL.

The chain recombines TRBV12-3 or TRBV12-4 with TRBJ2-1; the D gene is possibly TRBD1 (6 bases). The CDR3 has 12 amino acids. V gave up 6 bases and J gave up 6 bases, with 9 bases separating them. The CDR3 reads CASSRGGNEQFF. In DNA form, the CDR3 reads TGTGCCAGCAGCCGAGGGGGCAATGAGCAGTTCTTC.

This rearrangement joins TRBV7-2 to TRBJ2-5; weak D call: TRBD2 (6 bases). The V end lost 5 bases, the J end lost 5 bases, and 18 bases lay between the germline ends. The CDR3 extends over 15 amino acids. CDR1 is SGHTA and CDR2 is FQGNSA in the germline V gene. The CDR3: CASSLNPGSAETQYF. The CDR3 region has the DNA TGTGCCAGCAGCCTAAACCCCGGGAGTGCGGAGACCCAGTACTTC.

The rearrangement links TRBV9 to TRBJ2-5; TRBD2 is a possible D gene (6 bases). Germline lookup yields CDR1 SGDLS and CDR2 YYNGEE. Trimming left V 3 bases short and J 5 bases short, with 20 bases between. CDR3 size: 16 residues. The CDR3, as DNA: TGTGCCAGCAGCGCTTATAGCGGAAACGAGGGGGAGACCCAGTACTTC. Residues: CASSAYSGNEGETQYF.

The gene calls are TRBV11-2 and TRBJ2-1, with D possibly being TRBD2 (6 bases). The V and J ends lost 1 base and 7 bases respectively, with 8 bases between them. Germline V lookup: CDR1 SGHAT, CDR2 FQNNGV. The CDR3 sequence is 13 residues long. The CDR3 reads CASSLGGVNEQFF. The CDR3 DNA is TGTGCCAGCAGCTTAGGGGGGGTTAATGAGCAGTTCTTC.

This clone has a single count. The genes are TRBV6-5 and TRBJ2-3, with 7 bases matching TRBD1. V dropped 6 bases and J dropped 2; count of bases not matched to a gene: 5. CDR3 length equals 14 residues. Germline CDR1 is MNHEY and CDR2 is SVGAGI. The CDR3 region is CASRPGQHTDTQYF. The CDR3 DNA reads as TGTGCCAGCAGACCGGGACAGCACACAGATACGCAGTATTTT.

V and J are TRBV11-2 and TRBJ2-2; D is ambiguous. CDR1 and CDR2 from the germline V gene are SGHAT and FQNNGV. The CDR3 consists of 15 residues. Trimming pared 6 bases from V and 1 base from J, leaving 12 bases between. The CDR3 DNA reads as TGTGCCAGCAGTCTTATCTCCAGGAACACCGGGGAGCTGTTTTTT. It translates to CASSLISRNTGELFF. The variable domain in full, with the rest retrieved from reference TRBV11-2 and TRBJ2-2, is EAGVAQSPRYKIIEKRQSVAFWCNPISGHATLYWYQQILGQGPKLLIQFQNNGVVDDSQLPKDRFSAERLKGVDSTLKIQPAKLEDSAVYLCASSLISRNTGELFFGEGSRLTVL.